This TCR beta chain was observed in a study of T cells in Graves' hyperthyroidism and ophthalmopathy. Study findings and constraints: Most thyroid clonotypes with frequency above 0.001 were detected in blood.

Amplification targeted TCR beta CDR3 regions from RNA transcripts. First-round RT-PCR targeting the TCR CDR3 was performed with the HTBI primer set. TCRdb fed the multiplex PCR reads into MiXCR, producing one record per CDR3 protein. The data contain a few hundred thousand distinct CDR3 sequences, under 60% of them singletons. Hyperthyroidism patients were newly diagnosed, had disease duration under 2 months, and were aged 18 to 65 years. Thyroid ultrasound and orbital computed tomography, with clinical symptoms and serum thyroxine and TRAb, informed diagnoses. Germline values: CDR1 MNHEY, CDR2 SMNVEV (reference sequence). V shed 6 bases, J shed 2 bases, and the junction held 5 bases outside the gene matches. This CDR3 has 15 amino acids. This clonotype was seen at least ten times. What it binds is not known.

J is TRBJ2-5 and V is TRBV27; TRBD1 agrees at 11 bases. The sample consisted of peripheral blood or thyroid tissue (not recorded which). The receptor's source is a woman younger than 35 with Graves' hyperthyroidism. As DNA, the CDR3 is TGTGCCAGCAGCCGGACAGGGGGCTATCAAGAGACCCAGTACTTC. Protein sequence: CASSRTGGYQETQYF.